The 15 T cell receptor beta chains below come from one sample, sequenced in a study of T-cell memory formation after mild COVID-19. TCRdb fed the 5' RACE reads into MiXCR, producing one record per CDR3 protein. The table has under 300,000 distinct CDR3 sequences, roughly 18% seen once. Input material: PBMCs or a T cell subset sorted from them (not recorded which). These receptors all stem from a man younger than 35 who had mild COVID-19 (a few samples of this study predate the infection). Cell type and time point are not known.

At least ten counts were recorded for this clonotype. The chain employs TRBV20-1 and TRBJ1-2; 10 nucleotides align to TRBD1. V gave up 6 bases and J gave up 5 bases; unmatched junction bases: 9. CDR1 DFQATT and CDR2 SNEGSKA come from the germline V gene (reference sequence). There are 14 residues in the CDR3. Written as DNA, the CDR3 is TGCAGTGCAAAGACAGGGGGCGCTTTTTATGGCTACACCTTC. This encodes CSAKTGGAFYGYTF.

The chain uses TRBV5-1 and TRBJ1-2, with D unclear. CDR1 is SGHRS, CDR2 YFSETQ, per germline. There are 14 residues in the CDR3. The ends were cut back, 0 bases at V and 6 bases at J, with 12 bases in the middle. CDR3 nucleotides: TGCGCCAGCAGCTTGGAACACGGGTCGAATGGCTACACCTTC. This translates into CASSLEHGSNGYTF.

Turning to this clonotype: Because the CDR3's place on the DNA is in doubt, the DNA is left out and the CDR3 is given as listed by TCRdb. V is TRBV21-1 and J is TRBJ2-2; TRBD1 was called by the table and not checked on the DNA. TRBV21-1 is reported as a pseudogene. The CDR3 spans 15 amino acids, including both terminal residues. CDR3 protein: CASSGQGVTPGSCFF.

This clonotype has a handful of counts. This chain uses TRBV5-1 with TRBJ2-3; D unclear. Germline loops: CDR1 SGHRS, CDR2 YFSETQ. This CDR3 spans 15 amino acids. The V end lost 4 bases, the J end lost 3 bases, and 15 bases lay between the germline ends. The CDR3 is CASSLSLGQTDTQYF. Here the CDR3 DNA reads TGCGCCAGCAGCCTGTCTTTGGGCCAGACAGATACGCAGTATTTT.

This clonotype was detected only a few times. This chain joins TRBV12-3 or TRBV12-4 and TRBJ2-7; D possibly corresponds to TRBD1 (5 bases). The CDR3 runs to 13 residues. Trimming took off 5 bases at V and 0 bases at J, with 8 bases between the two ends. The CDR3 sequence is CASSHDSSYEQYF. The DNA of the CDR3 is TGTGCCAGCAGTCACGACAGCTCCTACGAGCAGTACTTC.

This clonotype was observed a handful of times. The rearrangement joins TRBV4-1 to TRBJ2-5, with a tentative D call TRBD1 (5 bases). Germline V CDR1 and CDR2: MGHRA, YSYEKL. V lost 1 base, J lost 5 bases, and 17 bases lay in between. This CDR3 comprises 16 residues. CDR3 DNA sequence: TGCGCCAGCAGCCAAGGCTCAGGGTTGGGGTTGGAGACCCAGTACTTC. Its translation is CASSQGSGLGLETQYF.

This clonotype was observed a few times. The chain links TRBV5-8 to TRBJ1-5; no clear D gene. Germline values: CDR1 SGHTS, CDR2 YDEGEE. V dropped 2 bases and J dropped 6 bases, with 12 bases sitting between them. CDR3 size: 14 residues. Here the CDR3 reads CASSFFVRGQPQHF. In DNA, the CDR3 is TGTGCCAGCAGCTTCTTTGTTCGTGGTCAGCCCCAGCATTTT.

The gene calls are TRBV10-3 and TRBJ1-6, with unresolved D. Trimming shortened V by 0 bases and J by 6 bases, and 3 bases separated the two germline ends. The CDR3 is 13 residues long. CDR1 and CDR2 (germline): ENHRY, SYGVKD. The CDR3 DNA reads TGTGCCATCAGTGAGTCGGGTAATTCACCCCTCCACTTT. Translation gives CAISESGNSPLHF.

This chain uses TRBV7-2 with TRBJ2-2; D remains ambiguous. This CDR3 is 14 amino acids long. CDR1 and CDR2 (germline): SGHTA, FQGNSA. V was cut by 2 bases and J by 6 bases, with 10 bases left in between. The CDR3 spells CASSLSAVAGELFF. In DNA, the CDR3 is TGTGCCAGCAGCTTATCGGCCGTGGCCGGGGAGCTGTTTTTT. The whole variable domain, remainder taken from reference TRBV7-2 and TRBJ2-2, is GAGVSQSPSNKVTEKGKDVELRCDPISGHTALYWYRQSLGQGLEFLIYFQGNSAPDKSGLPSDRFSAERTGGSVSTLTIQRTQQEDSAVYLCASSLSAVAGELFFGEGSRLTVL.

This clonotype was seen more than once but under ten times. The V call is TRBV18, the J call TRBJ1-6; a weak D match, TRBD1 (5 bases). The CDR3 totals 16 residues. Trimming shortened V by 0 bases and J by 5 bases, and 11 bases separated the two germline ends. Looked up from germline, CDR1 is KGHSH and CDR2 is LQKENI. The CDR3 sequence is CASSPPFQGHNSPLHF. As DNA, the CDR3 is TGTGCCAGCTCACCACCGTTCCAGGGACATAATTCACCCCTCCACTTT. The variable domain in full, with the rest retrieved from reference TRBV18 and TRBJ1-6, is NAGVMQNPRHLVRRRGQEARLRCSPMKGHSHVYWYRQLPEEGLKFMVYLQKENIIDESGMPKERFSAEFPKEGPSILRIQQVVRGDSAAYFCASSPPFQGHNSPLHFGNGTRLTVT.

This clonotype was counted between two and nine times. Germline and junction disagree at one end, which may indicate a read error. J is TRBJ2-5 and V is TRBV7-7, with 7 bases aligning to TRBD1. In germline, CDR1 is SSHAT, CDR2 FNYEAQ (reference sequence). The CDR3 runs 13 residues. In nucleotides, the CDR3 is TGTGCTAGCAGCAACGACAGGGAAGAGACCCAGTACTTC. Its translation is CASSNDREETQYF.

The rearrangement links TRBV28 to TRBJ1-4; weak D call: TRBD1 (5 bases). CDR1 is MDHEN and CDR2 is SYDVKM in the germline V gene. The CDR3 length is 13 residues. Trimming cost V 11 bases and J 8 bases, with 18 bases left between them. Written as DNA, the CDR3 is TGTGCCGGCTCTCTGGCAGGGAGAGAAAAACTGTTTTTT. It codes for CAGSLAGREKLFF.

The V gene is TRBV6-2 or TRBV6-3, the J gene TRBJ2-1; a weak D match, TRBD2 (6 bases). This CDR3 has 14 residues. V dropped 5 bases and J dropped 3 bases, with 11 bases sitting between them. Per germline, CDR1 MNHEY and CDR2 SVGEGT. Written as DNA, the CDR3 is TGTGCCAGCAGTACCTTCGGGGGCTACAATGAGCAGTTCTTC. Amino acid sequence: CASSTFGGYNEQFF.

This chain uses TRBV7-9 with TRBJ2-3; the D gene is possibly TRBD2 (6 bases). The CDR3 runs to 15 residues. The germline gives CDR1 SEHNR, CDR2 FQNEAQ (reference sequence). V was shortened by 4 bases and J by 2 bases, with 13 bases between the two germline ends. DNA for the CDR3: TGTGCCAGCAGCTCCGGGACTTTCCCCACAGATACGCAGTATTTT. As protein: CASSSGTFPTDTQYF.

The V call is TRBV3-2, the J call TRBJ2-7; the table gives TRBD1 as D, unverified against the DNA. TRBV3-2 is marked as a pseudogene. The CDR3 runs to 15 residues. Here the CDR3 DNA reads TGTGCCAGCAGCTGGACAGGGCTTTTTTCCTACGAGCAGTACGTC. This sequence encodes CASSWTGLFSYEQYV.